This TCR beta chain was profiled in a study of T cells in Graves' hyperthyroidism and ophthalmopathy. This clonotype was recorded at least ten times. The germline V gene has CDR1 MDHEN and CDR2 SYDVKM. This CDR3 contains 15 residues. V was pared by 7 bases and J by 0 bases, with 12 bases between. Amplified TCR beta CDR3 regions came from RNA transcripts. First-round RT-PCR of the TCR CDR3 relied on the HTBI primer set. MiXCR, applied by TCRdb to the multiplex PCR reads, yields one record per CDR3 protein. The repertoire holds around 600,000 distinct CDR3 sequences, around 13% seen once, with around an eighth in the top ten.

The chain uses TRBV28 and TRBJ1-4; no firm D call. The TCR was taken from a woman aged 45-59 years with Graves' ophthalmopathy. What was sequenced was blood. This chain's CDR3 is CASTAGRATNEKLFF. The CDR3 DNA reads as TGTGCCAGCACCGCCGGGCGTGCAACTAATGAAAAACTGTTTTTT.